What follows are 25 T cell receptor beta chains derived from one specimen sequenced in a study of T cells in narcolepsy. Libraries were prepared by immunoSEQ multiplex PCR; TCRdb keeps only in-frame clonotypes and omits some of them. Of roughly 25,000 clones listed, 70% to 90% are singletons. The sequenced material came from CD45RA- memory CD4+ T cells from PBMCs. The receptors were sampled from a human donor with narcolepsy.

The chain couples TRBV28 to TRBJ2-7, with 13 nucleotides matching TRBD2. This CDR3 is built from 14 residues. V lost 5 bases and J lost 4; bases outside the gene matches: 2. In germline, CDR1 is MDHEN, CDR2 SYDVKM. CDR3 DNA sequence: TGTGCCAGCAGTCGGACTAGCGGGAGTTACGAGCAGTACTTC. Translation: CASSRTSGSYEQYF.

The V call is TRBV28, the J call TRBJ2-1; D remains ambiguous. Trimming stripped 7 bases from V and 4 bases from J, with 11 bases between. Germline loops: CDR1 MDHEN, CDR2 SYDVKM. The CDR3 totals 13 residues. Written as DNA, the CDR3 is TGTGCCAGCATACAAGCCCCGTACAATGAGCAGTTCTTC. Amino acid sequence: CASIQAPYNEQFF. Supplemented by reference TRBV28 and TRBJ2-1, the full variable domain reads DVKVTQSSRYLVKRTGEKVFLECVQDMDHENMFWYRQDPGLGLRLIYFSYDVKMKEKGDIPEGYSVSREKKERFSLILESASTNQTSMYLCASIQAPYNEQFFGPGTRLTVL.

The chain has TRBV6-5 and TRBJ2-7, with D possibly being TRBD2 (5 bases). This CDR3 is built from 15 residues. Trimming took off 0 bases at V and 3 bases at J, with 12 bases between the two ends. From germline, CDR1 is MNHEY and CDR2 SVGAGI. The CDR3 bases are TGTGCCAGCAGTTACTCAAGGGAGTTAGTCTACGAGCAGTACTTC. Its protein product is CASSYSRELVYEQYF.

V is TRBV6-6 and J is TRBJ2-2; 9 bases match TRBD1. CDR1 MNHNY and CDR2 SVGAGI come from the germline V gene (reference sequence). The CDR3 extends over 16 amino acids. V was pared by 5 bases and J by 3 bases, with 7 bases of the junction left unmatched. As DNA, the CDR3 is TGTGCCAGCAGTATCACCGGGACAGGGCACACCGGGGAGCTGTTTTTT. Its protein product is CASSITGTGHTGELFF.

The V call is TRBV2, the J call TRBJ2-7, with a weak D call TRBD2 (7 bases). Germline lookup yields CDR1 SNHLY and CDR2 FYNNEI. CDR3 size: 11 residues. V was trimmed by 4 bases and J by 9 bases, leaving 10 bases between them. Here the CDR3 reads CASSAGGRQYF. The CDR3 DNA is TGTGCCAGCAGTGCGGGGGGCAGGCAGTACTTC.

This clone was seen more than once but under ten times. The chain joins TRBV10-3 to TRBJ2-1; D gene uncertain. The CDR3 totals 13 residues. Trimming pared 8 bases from V and 7 bases from J, leaving 15 bases between. From germline, CDR1 is ENHRY and CDR2 SYGVKD. The CDR3 DNA follows: TGTGCCATCGCTCACCCCACCACGAATGAGCAGTTCTTC. Translation: CAIAHPTTNEQFF.

This clone is a singleton in its sample. The same CDR3 is also encoded by other DNA sequences in this sample. The gene calls are TRBV5-8 and TRBJ2-6; D gene unclear. Per germline, CDR1 SGHTS and CDR2 YDEGEE. The CDR3 extends over 13 amino acids. Deletions cut 2 bases from V and 1 base from J, with 1 base between. CDR3 bases: TGTGCCAGCAGCTTTTCTGGGGCCAACGTCCTGACTTTC. It codes for CASSFSGANVLTF. The full variable domain, with the rest looked up from reference TRBV5-8 and TRBJ2-6, is EAGVTQSPTHLIKTRGQQATLRCSPISGHTSVYWYQQALGLGLQFLLWYDEGEERNRGNFPPRFSGRQFPNYSSELNVNALELEDSALYLCASSFSGANVLTFGAGSRLTVL.

The chain uses TRBV9 and TRBJ2-7, with a tentative D call TRBD2 (6 bases). The CDR3 runs 14 residues. The V and J ends lost 0 bases and 5 bases respectively, with 12 bases between them. Germline CDR1 is SGDLS and CDR2 is YYNGEE. Here the CDR3 reads CASSVVGGEDEQYF. CDR3 DNA sequence: TGTGCCAGCAGCGTAGTGGGGGGAGAGGACGAGCAGTACTTC.

The genes are TRBV11-2 and TRBJ2-2; TRBD2 matches at 13 bases. Germline CDR1 is SGHAT and CDR2 is FQNNGV. J lost 3 bases, V lost 4 bases, and 8 bases had no gene match. The CDR3 length is 18 residues. The CDR3 reads CASSSSGLAGADTGELFF. In DNA, the CDR3 is TGTGCCAGCAGCTCCTCCGGACTAGCGGGAGCCGACACCGGGGAGCTGTTTTTT. The whole variable domain, filled in from reference TRBV11-2 and TRBJ2-2, reads EAGVAQSPRYKIIEKRQSVAFWCNPISGHATLYWYQQILGQGPKLLIQFQNNGVVDDSQLPKDRFSAERLKGVDSTLKIQPAKLEDSAVYLCASSSSGLAGADTGELFFGEGSRLTVL.

The J gene is TRBJ2-1, the V gene TRBV5-5, with TRBD1 identical over 9 bases. Germline V gives CDR1 SGHKS, CDR2 YYEKEE (reference sequence). CDR3 length equals 15 residues. The V gene end was trimmed by 2 bases and the J gene end by 7 bases; junction bases not matched to a gene: 7. Here the CDR3 reads CASSFTGTGLNEQFF. The CDR3 DNA is TGTGCCAGCAGCTTTACCGGGACAGGGTTGAATGAGCAGTTCTTC.

The CDR3 is CASSPLRQETQYF. The CDR3 DNA sequence: TGTGCCAGCAGCCCTCTGCGGCAAGAGACCCAGTACTTC. The rearrangement uses TRBV7-8 and TRBJ2-5; D uncertain. Germline CDR1 and CDR2: SGHVS and FQNEAQ. This CDR3 has 13 amino acids. V dropped 5 bases and J dropped 2 bases, with 9 bases sitting between them.

The chain is built from TRBV28 and TRBJ1-2, with D tentatively TRBD1 (6 bases). CDR3 length: 13 residues. Germline loops: CDR1 MDHEN, CDR2 SYDVKM. V lost 3 bases and J 8 bases, leaving 13 bases between the germline ends. The CDR3: CASSFRGADGYTF. CDR3 bases: TGTGCCAGCAGTTTTCGGGGGGCTGACGGCTACACCTTC.

The chain links TRBV29-1 to TRBJ2-7, with TRBD1 matching 8 bases. Germline V CDR1 and CDR2: SQVTM, ANQGSEA. The CDR3 sequence is 13 residues long. Trimming cost V 6 bases and J 2 bases; bases outside gene matches: 6. Here the CDR3 DNA reads TGCAGCGTCCGAACAGGGGGGCCCTACGAGCAGTACTTC. Translating gives CSVRTGGPYEQYF.

The CDR3 sequence: CASSEQGPYGYTF. In DNA, the CDR3 is TGTGCCAGCAGCGAACAGGGGCCTTATGGCTACACCTTC. The V and J genes are TRBV2 and TRBJ1-2, with 7 bases aligning to TRBD1. The germline CDR1 and CDR2 sequences are SNHLY and FYNNEI. CDR3 length: 13 residues. V gave up 6 bases and J gave up 5 bases; unmatched junction bases: 6.

The chain joins TRBV11-2 to TRBJ2-2; a possible D gene is TRBD2 (6 bases). The germline V and J ends were trimmed by 3 bases and 8 bases, with 19 bases remaining between them. Germline CDR1 reads SGHAT; CDR2 reads FQNNGV. The CDR3 consists of 16 residues. In nucleotides, the CDR3 is TGTGCCAGCAGCTTTACTCGGAGGGCATCGTCTGGGGAGCTGTTTTTT. It specifies CASSFTRRASSGELFF.

This chain connects TRBV7-8 to TRBJ2-5, with D maybe TRBD1 (5 bases). Germline V CDR1 and CDR2: SGHVS, FQNEAQ. The CDR3 is made up of 13 amino acids. V was trimmed by 4 bases and J by 4 bases, leaving 10 bases between them. CDR3 DNA sequence: TGTGCCAGCAGCTCAAGACAGCCAGAGACCCAGTACTTC. Its protein product is CASSSRQPETQYF.

This clone showed up just a few times. The CDR3 protein is CASSLGAGGIMPQHF. The CDR3 nucleotides are TGTGCCAGCAGCTTGGGGGCAGGGGGGATCATGCCCCAGCATTTT. The chain recombines TRBV5-8 with TRBJ1-5, with TRBD1 matching over 7 bases. The J segment lost 9 bases and the V segment lost 0 bases, leaving 9 bases of the junction unmatched. Germline V gene lookup returns CDR1 SGHTS and CDR2 YDEGEE. The CDR3 covers 15 residues.

The chain combines TRBV19 with TRBJ2-2; D is uncertain. V shed 3 bases and J shed 1 base, with 12 bases lying between them. CDR3 length equals 16 residues. Germline CDR1 is LNHDA and CDR2 is SQIVND (reference sequence). Here the CDR3 DNA reads TGTGCCAGTAGTATGGGCGCGGTCTTGAACACCGGGGAGCTGTTTTTT. Amino acids: CASSMGAVLNTGELFF.

The chain recombines TRBV14 with TRBJ2-1; D gene uncertain. V was cut by 2 bases and J by 5 bases, with 4 bases left in between. The CDR3 totals 12 residues. CDR1 is SGHDN, CDR2 FVKESK, per germline. CDR3 in amino acids: CASSQRHNEQFF. CDR3 nucleotide sequence: TGTGCCAGCAGCCAACGCCACAATGAGCAGTTCTTC.

The gene calls are TRBV4-2 and TRBJ2-1; TRBD2 matches at 10 bases. The trim removed 4 bases at V and 4 bases at J, leaving 4 bases unmatched. CDR1 is LGHNA and CDR2 is YNFKEQ in the germline V gene. The CDR3 consists of 15 residues. Here the CDR3 reads CASSPVLAGYNEQFF. The DNA of the CDR3 is TGTGCCAGCAGCCCGGTACTAGCGGGATACAATGAGCAGTTCTTC.

This chain uses TRBV2 with TRBJ1-4, with D uncertain. The length of the CDR3 is 11 residues. V was clipped by 5 bases and J by 8 bases, with 6 bases between them. CDR1 and CDR2 from the germline V gene are SNHLY and FYNNEI. The CDR3 region is CASSQWEKLFF. CDR3 DNA: TGTGCCAGCAGTCAATGGGAAAAACTGTTTTTT.

This clone has only one observation. CDR3 sequence (DNA): TGCAGCGTTACAGGGGGCGCGGTATTCTATGGCTACACCTTC. It codes for CSVTGGAVFYGYTF. V usage is TRBV29-1 and J usage is TRBJ1-2; TRBD1 matches at 9 bases. V was pared by 5 bases and J by 4 bases, with 8 bases of the junction left unmatched. The CDR3 has 14 residues. The germline V gene has CDR1 SQVTM and CDR2 ANQGSEA. Looking up the rest from reference TRBV29-1 and TRBJ1-2 gives the full variable domain: SAVISQKPSRDICQRGTSLTIQCQVDSQVTMMFWYRQQPGQSLTLIATANQGSEATYESGFVIDKFPISRPNLTFSTLTVSNMSPEDSSIYLCSVTGGAVFYGYTFGSGTRLTVV.

This clone was recorded only once. This rearrangement joins TRBV5-5 to TRBJ2-3, with a weak D call TRBD1 (6 bases). Trimming took 4 bases from V and 4 from J, leaving 19 bases between them. CDR1 and CDR2 from the germline V gene are SGHKS and YYEKEE (reference sequence). The CDR3 totals 16 residues. The CDR3 coding sequence is TGTGCCAGCAGCCAATTGGGGGCGCGGATATCAGATACGCAGTATTTT. It specifies CASSQLGARISDTQYF.

The chain has TRBV28 and TRBJ1-4, with TRBD1 as a possible D gene (5 bases). This CDR3 contains 15 residues. Germline values: CDR1 MDHEN, CDR2 SYDVKM. V was pared by 7 bases and J by 3 bases, with 15 bases between. CDR3 loop: CASTPRVRANEKLFF. Here the CDR3 DNA reads TGTGCCAGCACTCCCCGTGTCAGGGCTAATGAAAAACTGTTTTTT.

This clone is categorized as medium-sized. The rearrangement joins TRBV29-1 to TRBJ1-2; possible D gene TRBD1, 5 bases. CDR3 length equals 11 residues. CDR1 SQVTM and CDR2 ANQGSEA come from the germline V gene. Between the trimmed V and J ends, which lost 4 bases and 6 bases, there was a span of 9 bases. In DNA, the CDR3 is TGCAGCGTTGGGGACGTCGATGGCTACACCTTC. It specifies CSVGDVDGYTF.